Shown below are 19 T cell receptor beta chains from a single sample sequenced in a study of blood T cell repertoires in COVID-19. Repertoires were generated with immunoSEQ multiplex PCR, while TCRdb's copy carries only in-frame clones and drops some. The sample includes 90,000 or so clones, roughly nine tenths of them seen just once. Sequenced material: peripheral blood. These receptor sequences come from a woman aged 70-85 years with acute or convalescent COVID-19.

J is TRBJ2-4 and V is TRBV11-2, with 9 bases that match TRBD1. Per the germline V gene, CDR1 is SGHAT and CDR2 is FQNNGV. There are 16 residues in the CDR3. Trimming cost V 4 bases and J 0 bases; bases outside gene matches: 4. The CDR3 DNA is TGTGCCAGCAGCTCCCGGACAGGGGAAGCCAAAAACATTCAGTACTTC. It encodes CASSSRTGEAKNIQYF.

CDR3 nucleotides: TGTGCCAGTAGTATGACCGGGGGGACAGGTATGGCCATGGCTTTCTTT. It yields the protein CASSMTGGTGMAMAFF. V usage is TRBV19 and J usage is TRBJ1-1, with 8 nucleotides matching TRBD1. The germline CDR1 and CDR2 sequences are LNHDA and SQIVND (reference sequence). The J segment lost 11 bases and the V segment lost 3 bases, leaving 17 bases of the junction unmatched. The CDR3 spans 16 residues.

The CDR3 sequence is CASSLRQGRNYEQYV. In nucleotides, the CDR3 is TGTGCCAGCAGTTTAAGACAGGGGAGGAACTACGAGCAGTACGTC. The chain uses TRBV28 and TRBJ2-7; 8 bases fit TRBD1. The germline V gene encodes CDR1 MDHEN and CDR2 SYDVKM. The ends lost 2 bases at V and 3 bases at J; junction bases unmatched: 6. This CDR3 has 15 amino acids.

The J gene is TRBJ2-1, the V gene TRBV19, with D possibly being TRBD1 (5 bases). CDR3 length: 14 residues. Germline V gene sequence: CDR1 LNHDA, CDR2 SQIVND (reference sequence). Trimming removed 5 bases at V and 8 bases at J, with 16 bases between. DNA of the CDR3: TGTGCCAGTAGTCTGGGGCTAGGTATCGATGAGCAGTTCTTC. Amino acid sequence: CASSLGLGIDEQFF.

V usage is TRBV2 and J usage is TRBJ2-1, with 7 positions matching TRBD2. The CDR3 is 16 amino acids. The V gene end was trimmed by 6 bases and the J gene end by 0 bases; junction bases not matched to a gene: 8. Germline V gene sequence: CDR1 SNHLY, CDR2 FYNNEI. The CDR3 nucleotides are TGTGCCAGCAGGGCGAGACTAGCCGACTCCTACAATGAGCAGTTCTTC. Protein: CASRARLADSYNEQFF.

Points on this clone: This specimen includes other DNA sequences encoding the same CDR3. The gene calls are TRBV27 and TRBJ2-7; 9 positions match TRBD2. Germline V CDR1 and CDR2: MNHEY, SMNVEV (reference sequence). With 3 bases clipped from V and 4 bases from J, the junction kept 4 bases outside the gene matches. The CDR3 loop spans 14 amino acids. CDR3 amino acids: CASSFAGGGYEQYF. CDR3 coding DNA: TGTGCCAGCAGTTTCGCGGGAGGGGGGTACGAGCAGTACTTC.

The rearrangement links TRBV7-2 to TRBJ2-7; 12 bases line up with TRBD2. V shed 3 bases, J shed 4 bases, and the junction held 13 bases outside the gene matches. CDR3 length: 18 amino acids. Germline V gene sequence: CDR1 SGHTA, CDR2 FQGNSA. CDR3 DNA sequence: TGTGCCAGCAGCTTGACTAGCGGGAGCTTGGGTAGTGGATACGAGCAGTACTTC. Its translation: CASSLTSGSLGSGYEQYF.

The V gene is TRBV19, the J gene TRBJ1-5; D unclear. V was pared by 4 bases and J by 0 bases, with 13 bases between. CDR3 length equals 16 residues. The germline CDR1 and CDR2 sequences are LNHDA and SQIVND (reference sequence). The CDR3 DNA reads TGTGCCAGTAGTAGGGAGTCCGTCTATAGCAATCAGCCCCAGCATTTT. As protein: CASSRESVYSNQPQHF.

CDR3 sequence reads: CASSHRSGRATGELFF. CDR3 DNA sequence: TGTGCCAGCAGCCACCGTAGCGGGAGGGCCACCGGGGAGCTGTTTTTT. The gene calls are TRBV3-1 (or the pseudogene TRBV3-2) and TRBJ2-2; 11 nucleotides match TRBD2. This CDR3 has 16 amino acids. V was pared by 3 bases and J by 4 bases, with 4 bases of the junction left unmatched. Germline V CDR1 and CDR2: LGHDT, YNNKEL (reference sequence).

The CDR3 sequence: CASSSYRDRGGGKLFF. The CDR3 region has the DNA TGTGCCAGCAGCTCTTACCGGGACAGGGGAGGTGGAAAACTGTTTTTT. V and J are TRBV5-6 and TRBJ1-4; TRBD1 aligns across 10 bases. The J segment lost 10 bases and the V segment lost 3 bases, leaving 12 bases of the junction unmatched. Germline loops: CDR1 SGHDT, CDR2 YYEEEE. This CDR3 is built from 16 residues.

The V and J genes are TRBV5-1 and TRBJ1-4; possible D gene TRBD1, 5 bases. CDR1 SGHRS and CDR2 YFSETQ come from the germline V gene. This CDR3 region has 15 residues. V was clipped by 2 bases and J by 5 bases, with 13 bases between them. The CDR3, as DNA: TGCGCCAGCAGCTTAACCAGCAGGGCAAATGAAAAACTGTTTTTT. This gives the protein CASSLTSRANEKLFF.

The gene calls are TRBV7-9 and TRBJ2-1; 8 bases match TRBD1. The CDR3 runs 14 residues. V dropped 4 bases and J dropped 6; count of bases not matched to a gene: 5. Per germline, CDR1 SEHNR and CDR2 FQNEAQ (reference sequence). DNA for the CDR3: TGTGCCAGCAGCTCGTCGACAGGGGCCAATGAGCAGTTCTTC. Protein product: CASSSSTGANEQFF.

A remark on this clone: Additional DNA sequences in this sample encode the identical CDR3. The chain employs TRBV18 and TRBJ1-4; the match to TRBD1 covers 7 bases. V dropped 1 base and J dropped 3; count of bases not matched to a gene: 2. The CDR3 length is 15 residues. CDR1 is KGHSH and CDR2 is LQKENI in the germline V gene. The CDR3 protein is CASSPLTGPNEKLFF. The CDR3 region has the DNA TGTGCCAGCTCACCACTGACAGGGCCTAATGAAAAACTGTTTTTT.

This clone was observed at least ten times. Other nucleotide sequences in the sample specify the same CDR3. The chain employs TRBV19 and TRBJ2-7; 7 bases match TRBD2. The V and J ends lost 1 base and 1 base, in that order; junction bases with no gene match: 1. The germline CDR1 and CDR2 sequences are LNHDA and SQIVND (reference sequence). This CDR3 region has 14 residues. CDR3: CASSIAGGSYEQYF. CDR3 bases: TGTGCCAGTAGTATAGCGGGAGGATCCTACGAGCAGTACTTC.

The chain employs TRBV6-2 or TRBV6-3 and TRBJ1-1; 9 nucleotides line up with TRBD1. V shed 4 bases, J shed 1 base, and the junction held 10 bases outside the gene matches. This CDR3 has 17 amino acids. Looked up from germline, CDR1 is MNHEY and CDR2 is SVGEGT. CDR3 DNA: TGTGCCAGCAGTTCGAGAACAGGGGGCAAGGGGAACACTGAAGCTTTCTTT. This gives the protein CASSSRTGGKGNTEAFF.

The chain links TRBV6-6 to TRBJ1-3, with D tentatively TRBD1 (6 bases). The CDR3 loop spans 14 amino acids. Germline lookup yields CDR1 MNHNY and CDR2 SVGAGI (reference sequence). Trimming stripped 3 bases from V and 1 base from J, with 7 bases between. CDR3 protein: CASSYTGSGNTIYF. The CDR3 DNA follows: TGTGCCAGCAGTTATACAGGGTCTGGAAACACCATATATTTT.

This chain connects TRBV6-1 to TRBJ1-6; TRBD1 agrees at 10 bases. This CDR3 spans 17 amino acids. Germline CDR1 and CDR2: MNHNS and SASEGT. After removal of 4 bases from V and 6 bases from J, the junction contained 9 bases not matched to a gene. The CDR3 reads CASSATDRGLSNSPLHF. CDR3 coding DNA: TGTGCCAGCAGTGCCACTGACAGGGGGCTGTCTAATTCACCCCTCCACTTT.

CDR3 DNA sequence: TGCAGTGCTAGTGTCGGGTGGAACACCGGGGAGCTGTTTTTT. Translated, it gives CSASVGWNTGELFF. The chain joins TRBV20-1 to TRBJ2-2; D is uncertain. V was pared by 3 bases and J by 1 base, with 9 bases between. Germline V lookup: CDR1 DFQATT, CDR2 SNEGSKA (reference sequence). The CDR3 spans 14 residues.

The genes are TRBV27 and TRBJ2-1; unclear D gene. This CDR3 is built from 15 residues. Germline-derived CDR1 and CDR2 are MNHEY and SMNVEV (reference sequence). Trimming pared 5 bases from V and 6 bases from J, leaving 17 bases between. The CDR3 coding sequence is TGTGCCAGCAGTCCCCTAAGAAAGCAATCCAATGAGCAGTTCTTC. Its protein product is CASSPLRKQSNEQFF.